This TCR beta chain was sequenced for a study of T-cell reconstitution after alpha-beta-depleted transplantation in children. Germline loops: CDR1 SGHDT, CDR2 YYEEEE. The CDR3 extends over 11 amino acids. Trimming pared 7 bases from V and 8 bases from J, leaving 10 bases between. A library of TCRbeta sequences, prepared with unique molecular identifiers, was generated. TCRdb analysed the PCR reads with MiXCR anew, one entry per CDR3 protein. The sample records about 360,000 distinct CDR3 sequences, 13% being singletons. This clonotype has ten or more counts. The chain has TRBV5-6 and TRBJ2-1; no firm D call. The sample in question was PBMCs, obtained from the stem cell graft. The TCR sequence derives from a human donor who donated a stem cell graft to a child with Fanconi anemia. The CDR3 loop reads CASRWAHEQFF. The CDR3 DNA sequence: TGTGCCAGCCGATGGGCCCATGAGCAGTTCTTC.